The rows below give T cell receptor beta chains drawn from one sample of a study of cytomegalovirus exposure and HLA in healthy donors. Sequencing used immunoSEQ multiplex PCR; TCRdb keeps in-frame clones, though not all of them. The data show 120,000 to 150,000 clones, 70% to 80% seen once. Sample: PBMCs. The receptor set was obtained from a female donor in good health and CMV-seronegative. Both conserved end residues are part of each CDR3. Fields, in order: clone size, D gene, V gene, J gene, CDR3 protein, CDR3 DNA. The D gene is left open where the match is weak. A clone size is listed for some rows: how often the clone was seen (once, few, many), or a class if it is expanded.

size: -; D: -; V: TRBV29-1; J: TRBJ2-7; CDR3: CSVEVRQYEQYF; DNA: TGCAGCGTTGAAGTCAGACAATACGAGCAGTACTTC
size: -; D: TRBD2; V: TRBV6-5; J: TRBJ2-7; CDR3: CATLSGTNYEQYF; DNA: TGTGCCACCTTGAGCGGGACCAACTACGAGCAGTACTTC
size: once; D: TRBD1; V: TRBV9; J: TRBJ1-5; CDR3: CASSVDGDRDQPQHF; DNA: TGTGCCAGCAGCGTAGATGGGGACAGGGATCAGCCCCAGCATTTT
size: many; D: -; V: TRBV6-1; J: TRBJ1-3; CDR3: CASSEEEGSSGNTIYF; DNA: TGTGCCAGCAGTGAAGAAGAGGGCAGCTCTGGAAACACCATATATTTT
size: -; D: -; V: TRBV12-5; J: TRBJ2-1; CDR3: CASGLGKQGSAYNEQFF; DNA: TGTGCTAGTGGTTTGGGTAAACAGGGATCTGCCTACAATGAGCAGTTCTTC
size: once; D: -; V: TRBV2; J: TRBJ2-1; CDR3: CAGGPRNEQFF; DNA: TGTGCCGGAGGACCTCGCAATGAGCAGTTCTTC
size: -; D: TRBD1; V: TRBV14; J: TRBJ1-5; CDR3: CASSQDRIEGARGRGHQPQHF; DNA: TGTGCCAGCAGCCAAGATCGGATAGAGGGGGCAAGGGGGCGCGGGCATCAGCCCCAGCATTTT
size: -; D: -; V: TRBV19; J: TRBJ1-4; CDR3: CASSMPRGGGTSTNEKLFF; DNA: TGTGCCAGTAGTATGCCGAGGGGGGGAGGAACCTCAACTAATGAAAAACTGTTTTTT
size: once; D: -; V: TRBV5-1; J: TRBJ1-4; CDR3: CASSSWGGNEKLFF; DNA: TGCGCCAGCAGCTCCTGGGGCGGAAATGAAAAACTGTTTTTT
size: -; D: TRBD2; V: TRBV6-5; J: TRBJ2-1; CDR3: CASSYGAGASNEQFF; DNA: TGTGCCAGCAGTTACGGGGCGGGAGCTAGTAATGAGCAGTTCTTC
size: -; D: TRBD1; V: TRBV18; J: TRBJ2-7; CDR3: CASSQGQDEQYF; DNA: TGTGCCAGCTCACAAGGACAGGACGAGCAGTACTTC
size: -; D: -; V: TRBV7-9; J: TRBJ2-7; CDR3: CSSSPDNYEQYF; DNA: TGTTCCAGCAGCCCGGACAACTACGAGCAGTACTTC
size: -; D: TRBD1; V: TRBV10-3; J: TRBJ1-4; CDR3: CAIGTGDNEKLFF; DNA: TGTGCCATTGGGACAGGAGATAATGAAAAACTGTTTTTT
size: -; D: TRBD1; V: TRBV5-1; J: TRBJ2-7; CDR3: CASSLQGAAYEQYF; DNA: TGCGCCAGCAGCTTGCAGGGGGCGGCCTACGAGCAGTACTTC
size: -; D: -; V: TRBV11-3; J: TRBJ1-2; CDR3: CASSREYNYGYTF; DNA: TGTGCCAGCAGCCGGGAGTATAACTATGGCTACACCTTC
size: -; D: -; V: TRBV5-1; J: TRBJ1-1; CDR3: CASSGEVVGTEAFF; DNA: TGCGCCAGCAGCGGGGAGGTTGTTGGCACTGAAGCTTTCTTT
size: -; D: -; V: TRBV5-1; J: TRBJ2-3; CDR3: CASSLAVGTSTDTQYF; DNA: TGCGCCAGCAGCTTGGCCGTGGGGACTAGCACAGATACGCAGTATTTT
size: -; D: -; V: TRBV6-1; J: TRBJ2-1; CDR3: CASSEPDTPRFNEQFF; DNA: TGTGCCAGCAGTGAACCGGACACTCCTAGGTTCAATGAGCAGTTCTTC
size: -; D: TRBD1; V: TRBV6-1; J: TRBJ1-1; CDR3: CASSRGQRTNTEAFF; DNA: TGTGCCAGCAGTCGGGGACAGCGGACGAACACTGAAGCTTTCTTT